The rows below give T cell receptor beta chains drawn from one sample of a study of T cell responses to AZD1222 COVID-19 vaccine. Produced via immunoSEQ multiplex PCR; TCRdb's table is partial and in-frame only. This table holds about 83,000 clones, about 84% found once. The specimen comprised peripheral blood, sampled on day 0 of AZD1222 vaccination. These receptors were collected from an adult in good health. Each CDR3 is given with its conserved first and last residue. The D gene is left open where the match is weak. Clone size appears in some rows only: once, few, many, or a class for an expanded clone.

cdr3_length	v_call	d_call	clone_size	j_call	cdr3_nt	cdr3_aa
15	TRBV11-2	-	-	TRBJ1-1	TGTGCCAGCAGCTCTACACTGAGGGGCGACACTGAAGCTTTCTTT	CASSSTLRGDTEAFF
19	TRBV19	-	once	TRBJ1-3	TGTGCCAGTACCGGAGGGGCTAAGAGGGGAGCTTACTCTGGAAACACCATATATTTT	CASTGGAKRGAYSGNTIYF
14	TRBV29-1	-	-	TRBJ2-1	TGCAGCGTTGGGAGTCGGGGCGCTGGGAATGAGCAGTTCTTC	CSVGSRGAGNEQFF
13	TRBV5-4	-	few	TRBJ2-1	TGTGCCAGCAGCTTACCAGGTGACAATGAGCAGTTCTTC	CASSLPGDNEQFF
17	TRBV10-3	TRBD2	once	TRBJ2-3	TGTGCCATCAGCGCCCTTAGCGGGAGGTCCACCACAGATACGCAGTATTTT	CAISALSGRSTTDTQYF
15	TRBV19	TRBD1	-	TRBJ1-1	TGTGCCAGTAGTTCCTCGTCTAGGGGGCACACTGAAGCTTTCTTT	CASSSSSRGHTEAFF
17	TRBV13	-	-	TRBJ2-7	TGTGCCAGCAGCTCGACCAGGGTGTTGGGGCACTCCTACGAGCAGTACTTC	CASSSTRVLGHSYEQYF
14	TRBV7-3	-	once	TRBJ1-2	TGTGCCAGCAGCTTCAGACAGCTTAACTATGGCTACACCTTC	CASSFRQLNYGYTF
15	TRBV19	TRBD1	few	TRBJ1-1	TGTGCCAGTAGTCGGGTCAGGGGGTGGTCCACTGAAGCTTTCTTT	CASSRVRGWSTEAFF
15	TRBV18	TRBD1	-	TRBJ2-1	TGTGCCAGCTCACCGACGACAGGGGACTACAATGAGCAGTTCTTC	CASSPTTGDYNEQFF
13	TRBV27	-	once	TRBJ1-1	TGTGCCAGCAGTTTATCAGTCATAACTGAAGCTTTCTTT	CASSLSVITEAFF
13	TRBV9	-	-	TRBJ2-1	TGTGCCAGCAGCGTAGGTGAAAACAATGAGCAGTTCTTC	CASSVGENNEQFF
17	TRBV4-1	TRBD2	-	TRBJ2-3	TGCGCCAGCAGCCAAGGGGGAGCGGGGGGCGGCACAGATACGCAGTATTTT	CASSQGGAGGGTDTQYF
15	TRBV19	TRBD2	-	TRBJ2-7	TGTGCCAGTAGGAGACGCGGGGGGGCCTCCTACGAGCAGTACTTC	CASRRRGGASYEQYF
14	TRBV6-4	TRBD2	-	TRBJ2-3	TGTGCCAGCAGCCATAGCGGGGGCACAGATACGCAGTATTTT	CASSHSGGTDTQYF
17	TRBV14	-	few	TRBJ2-4	TGTGCCAGCAGCCACCCTCCGGGATGGAAAGGCAAAAACATTCAGTACTTC	CASSHPPGWKGKNIQYF
16	TRBV28	-	-	TRBJ1-1	TGTGCCAGCATGGGATTACGGGGGGCCATGAACACTGAAGCTTTCTTT	CASMGLRGAMNTEAFF
16	TRBV21-1	-	-	TRBJ2-5	TGTGCCAGCAGTGCGGAGGCTAGCGGGGGGCAAGAGACCCAGTACTTC	CASSAEASGGQETQYF
13	TRBV12-3/TRBV12-4	-	few	TRBJ1-2	TGTGCCAGCACCACCCAGGAAGACTATGGCTACACCTTC	CASTTQEDYGYTF
11	TRBV7-2	-	-	TRBJ1-6	TGTGCCAGCAGCTTAGATTCACCCCTCCACTTT	CASSLDSPLHF
14	TRBV19	-	-	TRBJ2-3	TGTGCCAGTACCCCTGGTCTTTCCACAGATACGCAGTATTTT	CASTPGLSTDTQYF
14	TRBV6-5	-	-	TRBJ2-3	TGTGCCAGCAGTTACACAGGGGAGGCAGATACGCAGTATTTT	CASSYTGEADTQYF
14	TRBV2	-	few	TRBJ1-4	TGTGCCAGCAGTGAGGCAGGGCCTAATGAAAAACTGTTTTTT	CASSEAGPNEKLFF
16	TRBV4-2	-	-	TRBJ1-1	TGTGCCAGCAGCCAAGCCCCCGCCTCCGGGAACACTGAAGCTTTCTTT	CASSQAPASGNTEAFF
14	TRBV2	-	-	TRBJ2-2	TGTGCCAGCAGTGCGGGGCTTTCCACCGGGGAGCTGTTTTTT	CASSAGLSTGELFF
18	TRBV4-1	TRBD2	once	TRBJ2-5	TGCGCCAGCAGCCAAGATAGGACTAGCGGGAGTGGGCAAGAGACCCAGTACTTC	CASSQDRTSGSGQETQYF
15	TRBV28	-	-	TRBJ2-7	TGTGCCAGCAGTTTAACCCCCAAGTCCCTCTACGAGCAGTACTTC	CASSLTPKSLYEQYF